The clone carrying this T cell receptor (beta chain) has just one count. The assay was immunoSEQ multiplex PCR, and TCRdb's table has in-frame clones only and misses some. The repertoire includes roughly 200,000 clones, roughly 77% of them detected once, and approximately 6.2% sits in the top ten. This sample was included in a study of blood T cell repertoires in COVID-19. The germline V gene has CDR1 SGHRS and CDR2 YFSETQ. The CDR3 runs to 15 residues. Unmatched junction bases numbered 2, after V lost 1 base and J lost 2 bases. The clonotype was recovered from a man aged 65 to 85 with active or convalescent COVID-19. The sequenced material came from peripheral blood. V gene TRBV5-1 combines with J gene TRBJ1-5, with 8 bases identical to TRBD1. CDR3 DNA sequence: TGCGCCAGCAGCTTGCAGGGGGCAGGCAATCAGCCCCAGCATTTT. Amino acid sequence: CASSLQGAGNQPQHF.